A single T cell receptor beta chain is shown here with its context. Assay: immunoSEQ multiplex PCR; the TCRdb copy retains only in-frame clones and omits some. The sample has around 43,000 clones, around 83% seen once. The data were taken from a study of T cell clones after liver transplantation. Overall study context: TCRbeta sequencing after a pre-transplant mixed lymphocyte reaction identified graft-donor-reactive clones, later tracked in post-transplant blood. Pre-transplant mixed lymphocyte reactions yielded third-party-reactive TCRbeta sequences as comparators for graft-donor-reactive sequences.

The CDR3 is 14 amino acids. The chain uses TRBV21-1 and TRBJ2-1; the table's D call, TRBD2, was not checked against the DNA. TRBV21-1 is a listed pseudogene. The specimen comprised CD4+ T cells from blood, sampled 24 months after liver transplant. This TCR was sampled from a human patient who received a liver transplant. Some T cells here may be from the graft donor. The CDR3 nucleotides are TGTGCCAGCAGCATTCACCGGGAGGGATGCGAGCAGTTCTTC. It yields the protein CASSIHREGCEQFF.